One and the same sample provided the 17 T cell receptor beta chains below, sequenced in a study of beta chain features in type 1 diabetes (dated by TCRdb to about 2018). Broad study findings and their caveats: A moderate but significant shortening of TCRB CDR3 length was observed in type 1 diabetes patients in all four CD4+ subsets.

The library relied on the immunoSEQ multiplex PCR assay. The High Capacity cDNA Reverse Transcription Kit was used to reverse transcribe all of the isolated RNA, meaning that expressed TCRB transcripts were what got sequenced. Imported from immuneACCESS, the table was reduced by TCRdb to in-frame sequences with V and J called. These copies leave out some clones; in studies compared against another copy, an unresolved V gene accounts for under half, and the cause of the remainder is not known. The sample yields about 53,000 clones; just under 65% were counted once. 0.29% of the sample rests with the top ten. Antigens for these TCRs are unknown. Material: stem cell memory CD4+ T cells from blood. In light of the paper, this sample's cell subset or site label describes: stem cell-like memory CD4+ T cells. These receptors originate from a woman aged 25 to 39 with type 1 diabetes.

V and J are TRBV7-9 and TRBJ2-5, with 7 nucleotides matching TRBD1. The CDR3 contains 13 residues. Germline V lookup: CDR1 SEHNR, CDR2 FQNEAQ (reference sequence). V was pared by 5 bases and J by 5 bases, with 5 bases of the junction left unmatched. The DNA of the CDR3 is TGTGCCAGCAGCGAGGGACAGTGGGAGACCCAGTACTTC. It is translated as CASSEGQWETQYF.

This clone turned up a few times. The CDR3 sequence is CASSFAGQGGNQPQHF. CDR3 DNA sequence: TGTGCCAGCAGTTTCGCGGGACAGGGGGGGAATCAGCCCCAGCATTTT. The chain recombines TRBV28 with TRBJ1-5, with 11 nucleotides matching TRBD1. With V trimmed by 3 bases and J by 4 bases, 5 bases remained unmatched. Germline CDR1 and CDR2: MDHEN and SYDVKM. CDR3 length: 16 amino acids.

This chain joins TRBV6-1 and TRBJ2-3; the D is unclear. The CDR3 is 13 residues long. With 7 bases removed from V and 6 bases from J, the gap between germline ends came to 14 bases. In germline, CDR1 is MNHNS, CDR2 SASEGT. CDR3 DNA: TGTGCCAGCAATCTAGTGTGGAGTGATACGCAGTATTTT. Its protein product is CASNLVWSDTQYF.

This chain's CDR3 is CASSLGQGKNTEAFF. The CDR3 nucleotides are TGTGCCAGCAGCTTGGGACAGGGGAAAAACACTGAAGCTTTCTTT. V usage is TRBV11-3 and J usage is TRBJ1-1; TRBD1 agrees at 10 bases. The V gene's germline CDR1 is SGHNT and CDR2 YENEEA. The junction had 3 bases not matched to a gene; V was cut back by 3 bases and J by 2 bases. The CDR3 is made up of 15 amino acids.

This chain uses TRBV4-1 with TRBJ2-1, with 9 positions matching TRBD1. In germline, CDR1 is MGHRA, CDR2 YSYEKL. The V segment lost 4 bases and the J segment 12 bases; nucleotides outside the gene matches: 10. This CDR3 region has 14 residues. Written as DNA, the CDR3 is TGCGCCAGCAGCCCGGGACAGGGAACGTGGGGGCAGTTCTTC. It encodes CASSPGQGTWGQFF.

The V gene is TRBV6-1, the J gene TRBJ2-7; 8 nucleotides agree with TRBD1. CDR1 is MNHNS and CDR2 is SASEGT in the germline V gene. This CDR3 contains 14 residues. J gave up 7 bases and V 6 bases, and 11 bases lay outside the gene matches. The CDR3, as DNA: TGTGCCAGCAGCTGGACAGGGTTGAGTGAAGAGCAGTACTTC. This codes for CASSWTGLSEEQYF.

This clone was seen a few times. The chain is built from TRBV18 and TRBJ2-2; TRBD1 matches 7 bases. J gave up 0 bases and V 3 bases, and 4 bases lay outside the gene matches. This CDR3 has 16 residues. Germline V lookup: CDR1 KGHSH, CDR2 LQKENI. CDR3 nucleotides: TGTGCCAGCTCACCCTTTGACAGGGCGAACACCGGGGAGCTGTTTTTT. This gives the protein CASSPFDRANTGELFF.

This clone turned up a few times. V is TRBV7-2 and J is TRBJ2-5; 9 bases map to TRBD2. The DNA end is more similar to TRBJ2-7, so the J call may be wrong. Per germline, CDR1 SGHTA and CDR2 FQGNSA. The CDR3 has 15 residues. Written as DNA, the CDR3 is TGTGCCAGCAGCTTAGTAGCGGGAGATCGCTACGAGCAGTACTTC. Its protein product is CASSLVAGDRYEQYF.

The chain is built from TRBV30 and TRBJ1-5; D is possibly TRBD1 (6 bases). The germline gives CDR1 GTSNPN, CDR2 SVGIG (reference sequence). The CDR3 length is 13 residues. V lost 2 bases to trimming and J lost 4 bases, with 9 bases between them. Written as DNA, the CDR3 is TGTGCCTGGAGTAACGACAGGAATCAGCCCCAGCATTTT. It is translated as CAWSNDRNQPQHF.

This clone was detected once. The same CDR3 can be traced to other DNA sequences in this sample. This chain links TRBV19 with TRBJ1-5; D is possibly TRBD1 (6 bases). CDR1 LNHDA and CDR2 SQIVND come from the germline V gene (reference sequence). The CDR3 is 13 residues long. V lost 6 bases and J 2 bases, leaving 8 bases between the germline ends. The CDR3 loop reads CASRDRGNQPQHF. The DNA for the CDR3 is TGTGCCAGTAGGGACAGAGGCAATCAGCCCCAGCATTTT. Full variable domain (missing parts from reference TRBV19 and TRBJ1-5): DGGITQSPKYLFRKEGQNVTLSCEQNLNHDAMYWYRQDPGQGLRLIYYSQIVNDFQKGDIAEGYSVSREKKESFPLTVTSAQKNPTAFYLCASRDRGNQPQHFGDGTRLSIL.

The V and J genes are TRBV28 and TRBJ2-4; 13 nucleotides agree with TRBD2. Germline lookup yields CDR1 MDHEN and CDR2 SYDVKM. The junction had 3 bases not matched to a gene; V was cut back by 8 bases and J by 2 bases. This CDR3 is built from 15 residues. CDR3 protein: CASGTSGNSKNIQYF. CDR3 nucleotide sequence: TGTGCCAGCGGGACTAGCGGGAATTCCAAAAACATTCAGTACTTC.

This clone has just a few counts. This rearrangement joins TRBV28 to TRBJ1-2; D may be TRBD1 (5 bases). The CDR3 extends over 14 amino acids. Germline V gene lookup returns CDR1 MDHEN and CDR2 SYDVKM. Trimming pared 3 bases from V and 5 bases from J, leaving 13 bases between. The CDR3 reads CASSLGLEGYGYTF. DNA for the CDR3: TGTGCCAGCAGTTTGGGTTTGGAGGGGTATGGCTACACCTTC.

This clone appeared a single time. This chain uses TRBV5-1 with TRBJ2-1, with TRBD2 matching 8 bases. The CDR3 has 15 residues. The J segment lost 7 bases and the V segment lost 4 bases, leaving 10 bases of the junction unmatched. CDR1 is SGHRS and CDR2 is YFSETQ in the germline V gene. The CDR3 bases are TGCGCCAGCAGCCCACCTTTTGGACTAGCTAATGAGCAGTTCTTC. Residues: CASSPPFGLANEQFF.

This clone was detected a few times. The rearrangement links TRBV27 to TRBJ2-7, with 9 bases fitting TRBD1. The CDR3 is 13 amino acids. Germline CDR1 is MNHEY and CDR2 is SMNVEV (reference sequence). The V segment lost 4 bases and the J segment 10 bases; nucleotides outside the gene matches: 8. The CDR3 DNA reads TGTGCCAGCAGTTGGACAGGGGACAGACCTCAGTACTTC. This sequence encodes CASSWTGDRPQYF.

This clone was seen a few times. CDR3 in amino acids: CASSTRDTLLTEQFF. As DNA, the CDR3 is TGTGCCAGTAGTACACGGGACACCCTCCTTACTGAGCAGTTCTTC. V and J are TRBV19 and TRBJ2-1, with D possibly TRBD1 on 6 matching bases. The length of the CDR3 is 15 residues. The V gene's germline CDR1 is LNHDA and CDR2 SQIVND (reference sequence). The V end was cut by 4 bases, the J end by 9 bases, with 19 bases between.

This chain links TRBV5-1 with TRBJ2-1, with D possibly being TRBD1 (5 bases). The germline V gene encodes CDR1 SGHRS and CDR2 YFSETQ. Trimming left V 3 bases short and J 5 bases short, with 9 bases between. The CDR3 is 13 amino acids. As DNA, the CDR3 is TGCGCCAGCAGCTGGCAACAGGACAATGAGCAGTTCTTC. Translated, it gives CASSWQQDNEQFF.

J is TRBJ2-3 and V is TRBV5-4, with 7 nucleotides matching TRBD1. CDR1 and CDR2 from the germline V gene are SGHNT and YYREEE (reference sequence). V lost 1 base and J lost 4; bases outside the gene matches: 6. This CDR3 is built from 15 residues. DNA for the CDR3: TGTGCCAGCAGCTTGTCCCCTACAGGGGCAGATACGCAGTATTTT. This sequence encodes CASSLSPTGADTQYF.